Reported below is one TCR beta chain. Its specificity is not known. This CDR3 has 16 amino acids. In germline, CDR1 is SGHTA, CDR2 FQGNSA. J was trimmed by 4 bases and V by 1 base; bases with no gene match: 8. Documented treatment: roughly 18 received Ad26.COV2.S at low or high dose, single or two shots; about five received placebo; per-sample allocation not given. The investigators took samples on day 63 after the first vaccine or placebo injection. The repertoire was sequenced with immunoSEQ multiplex PCR; TCRdb's copy has only in-frame clones and lacks some. The sample records about 440,000 clones, roughly 85% being singletons. These data originate in a study of Ad26.COV2.S vaccination and SARS-CoV-2 variants. Whole-study findings and limits: Assessments of TCR breadth and depth may have underestimated the total T cell responses.

The gene calls are TRBV7-2 and TRBJ2-3; 7 nucleotides agree with TRBD2. The origin of this receptor is a person aged 18-65 years who received the Ad26.COV2.S COVID-19 vaccine or a placebo. This material consisted of peripheral blood, taken in a trial of Ad26.COV2.S vaccine versus placebo. This chain's CDR3 is CASSLGESGTADTQYF. Here the CDR3 DNA reads TGTGCCAGCAGCTTAGGAGAGAGCGGGACGGCAGATACGCAGTATTTT.